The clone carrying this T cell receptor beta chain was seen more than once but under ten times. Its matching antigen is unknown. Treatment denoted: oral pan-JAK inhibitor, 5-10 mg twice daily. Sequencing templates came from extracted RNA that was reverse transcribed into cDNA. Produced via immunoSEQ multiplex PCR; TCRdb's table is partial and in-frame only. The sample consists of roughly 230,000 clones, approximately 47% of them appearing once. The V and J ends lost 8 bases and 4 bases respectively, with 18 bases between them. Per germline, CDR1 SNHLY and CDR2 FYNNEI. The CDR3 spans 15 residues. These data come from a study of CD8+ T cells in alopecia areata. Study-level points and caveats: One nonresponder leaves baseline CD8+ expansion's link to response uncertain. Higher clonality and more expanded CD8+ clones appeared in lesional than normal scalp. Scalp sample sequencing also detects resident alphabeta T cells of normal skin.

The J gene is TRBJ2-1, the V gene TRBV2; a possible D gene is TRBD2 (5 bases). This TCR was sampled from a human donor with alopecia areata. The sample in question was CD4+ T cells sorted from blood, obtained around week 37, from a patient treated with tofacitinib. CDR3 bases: TGTGCCAGCCTGATGGGGATCTGGGAGTACAATGAGCAGTTCTTC. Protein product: CASLMGIWEYNEQFF.